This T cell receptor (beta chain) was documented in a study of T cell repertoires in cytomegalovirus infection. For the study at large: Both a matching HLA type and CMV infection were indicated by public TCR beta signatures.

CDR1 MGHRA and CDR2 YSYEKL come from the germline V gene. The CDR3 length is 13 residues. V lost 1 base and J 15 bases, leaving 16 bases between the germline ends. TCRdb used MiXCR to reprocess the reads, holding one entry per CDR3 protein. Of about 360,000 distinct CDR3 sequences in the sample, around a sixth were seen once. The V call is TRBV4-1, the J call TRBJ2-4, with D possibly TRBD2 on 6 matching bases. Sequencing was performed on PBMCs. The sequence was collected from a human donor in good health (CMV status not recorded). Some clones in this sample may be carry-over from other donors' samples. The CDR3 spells CASSQVVGGAWYF. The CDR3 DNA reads TGCGCCAGCAGCCAAGTGGTAGGAGGGGCTTGGTACTTC.